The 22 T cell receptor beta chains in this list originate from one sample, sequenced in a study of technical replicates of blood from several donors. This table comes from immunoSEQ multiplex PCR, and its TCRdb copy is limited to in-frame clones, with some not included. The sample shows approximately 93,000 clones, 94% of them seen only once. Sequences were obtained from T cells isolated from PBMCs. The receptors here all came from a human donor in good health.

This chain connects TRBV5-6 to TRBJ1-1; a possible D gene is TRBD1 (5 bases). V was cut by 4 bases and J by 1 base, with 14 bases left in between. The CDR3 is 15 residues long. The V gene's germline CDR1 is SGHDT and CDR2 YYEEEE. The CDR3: CASSPVAGPNTEAFF. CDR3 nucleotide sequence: TGTGCCAGCAGCCCCGTGGCAGGGCCGAACACTGAAGCTTTCTTT.

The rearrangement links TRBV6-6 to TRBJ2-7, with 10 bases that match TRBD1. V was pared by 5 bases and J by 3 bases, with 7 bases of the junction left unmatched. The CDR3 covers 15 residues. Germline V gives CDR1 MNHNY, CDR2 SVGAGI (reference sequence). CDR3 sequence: CASSKTDRGFYEQYF. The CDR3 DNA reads TGTGCCAGCAGTAAAACGGACAGGGGGTTCTACGAGCAGTACTTC.

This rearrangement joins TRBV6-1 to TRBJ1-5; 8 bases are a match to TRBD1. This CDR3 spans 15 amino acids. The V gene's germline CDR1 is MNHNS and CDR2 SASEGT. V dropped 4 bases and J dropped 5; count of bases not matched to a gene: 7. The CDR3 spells CASSVLPGGHQPQHF. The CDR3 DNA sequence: TGTGCCAGCAGTGTCTTGCCAGGGGGCCATCAGCCCCAGCATTTT.

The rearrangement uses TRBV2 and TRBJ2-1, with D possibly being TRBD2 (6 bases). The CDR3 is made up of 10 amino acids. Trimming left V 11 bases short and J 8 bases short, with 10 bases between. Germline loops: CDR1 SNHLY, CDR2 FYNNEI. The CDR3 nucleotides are TGTGCCTCCCGGGACTATGAGCAGTTCTTC. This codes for CASRDYEQFF.

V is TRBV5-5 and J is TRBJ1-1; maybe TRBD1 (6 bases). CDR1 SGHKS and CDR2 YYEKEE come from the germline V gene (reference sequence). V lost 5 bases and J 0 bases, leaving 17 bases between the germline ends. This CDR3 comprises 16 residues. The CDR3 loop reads CASSSTGIGVNTEAFF. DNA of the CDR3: TGTGCCAGCAGTAGTACAGGGATTGGGGTGAACACTGAAGCTTTCTTT.

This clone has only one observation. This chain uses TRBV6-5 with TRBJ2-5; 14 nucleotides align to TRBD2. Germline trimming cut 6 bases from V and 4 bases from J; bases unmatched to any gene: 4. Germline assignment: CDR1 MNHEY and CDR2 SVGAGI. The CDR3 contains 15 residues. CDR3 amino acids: CASSSGTSGRETQYF. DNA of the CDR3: TGTGCCAGCAGCTCAGGGACTAGCGGGAGAGAGACCCAGTACTTC.

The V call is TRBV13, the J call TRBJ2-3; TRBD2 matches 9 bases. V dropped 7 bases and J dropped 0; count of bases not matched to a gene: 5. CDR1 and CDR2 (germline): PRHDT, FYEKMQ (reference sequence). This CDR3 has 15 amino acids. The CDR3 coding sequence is TGTGCCAGCAAAGTAGCGGGGGCTAGCACAGATACGCAGTATTTT. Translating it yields CASKVAGASTDTQYF.

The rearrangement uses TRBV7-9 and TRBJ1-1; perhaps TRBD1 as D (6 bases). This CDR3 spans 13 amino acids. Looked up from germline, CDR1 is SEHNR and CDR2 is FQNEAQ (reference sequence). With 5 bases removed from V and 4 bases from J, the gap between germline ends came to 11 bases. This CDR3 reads CASSIGTSTEAFF. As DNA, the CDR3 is TGTGCCAGCAGCATTGGGACATCCACTGAAGCTTTCTTT.

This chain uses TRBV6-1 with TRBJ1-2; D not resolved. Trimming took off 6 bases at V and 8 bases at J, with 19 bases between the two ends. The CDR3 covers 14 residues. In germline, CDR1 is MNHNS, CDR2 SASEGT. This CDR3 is CASREGILGWGYTF. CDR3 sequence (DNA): TGTGCCAGCAGGGAGGGTATCCTCGGCTGGGGCTACACCTTC.

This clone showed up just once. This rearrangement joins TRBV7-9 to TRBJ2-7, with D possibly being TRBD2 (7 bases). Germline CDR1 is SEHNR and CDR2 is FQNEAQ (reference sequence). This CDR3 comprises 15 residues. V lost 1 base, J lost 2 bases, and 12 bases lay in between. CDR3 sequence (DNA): TGTGCCAGCAGCTTAGAAGGGGGGGCAGCCTACGAGCAGTACTTC. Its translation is CASSLEGGAAYEQYF.

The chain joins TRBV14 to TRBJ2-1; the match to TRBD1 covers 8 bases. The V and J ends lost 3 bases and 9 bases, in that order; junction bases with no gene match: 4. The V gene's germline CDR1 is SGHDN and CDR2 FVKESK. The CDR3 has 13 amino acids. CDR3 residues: CASSQYRGSEQFF. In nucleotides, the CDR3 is TGTGCCAGCAGCCAGTACAGGGGGAGTGAGCAGTTCTTC.

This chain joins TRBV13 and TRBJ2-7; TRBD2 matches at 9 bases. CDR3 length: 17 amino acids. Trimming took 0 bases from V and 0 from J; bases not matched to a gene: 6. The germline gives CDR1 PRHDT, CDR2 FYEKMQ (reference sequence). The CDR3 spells CASSLGTSGTFSYEQYF. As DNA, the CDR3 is TGTGCCAGCAGCTTAGGGACTAGCGGCACCTTCTCCTACGAGCAGTACTTC.

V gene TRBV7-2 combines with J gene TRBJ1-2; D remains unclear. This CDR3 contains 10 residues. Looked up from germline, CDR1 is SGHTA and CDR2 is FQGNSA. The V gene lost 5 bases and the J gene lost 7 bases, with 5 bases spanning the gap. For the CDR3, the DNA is TGTGCCAGCAGCCGTCCTGGCTACACCTTC. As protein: CASSRPGYTF.

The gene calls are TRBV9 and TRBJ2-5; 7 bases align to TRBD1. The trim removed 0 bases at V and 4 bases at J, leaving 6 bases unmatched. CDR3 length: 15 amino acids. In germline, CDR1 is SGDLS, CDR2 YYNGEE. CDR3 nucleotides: TGTGCCAGCAGCGTAGGAGGGGGCTTGGGAGAGACCCAGTACTTC. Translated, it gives CASSVGGGLGETQYF.

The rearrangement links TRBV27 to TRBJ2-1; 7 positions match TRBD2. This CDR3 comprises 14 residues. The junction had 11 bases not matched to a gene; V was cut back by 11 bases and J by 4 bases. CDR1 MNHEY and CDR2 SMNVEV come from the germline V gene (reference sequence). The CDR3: CACRGSGMYNEQFF. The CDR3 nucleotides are TGTGCCTGTCGGGGGAGCGGGATGTACAATGAGCAGTTCTTC.

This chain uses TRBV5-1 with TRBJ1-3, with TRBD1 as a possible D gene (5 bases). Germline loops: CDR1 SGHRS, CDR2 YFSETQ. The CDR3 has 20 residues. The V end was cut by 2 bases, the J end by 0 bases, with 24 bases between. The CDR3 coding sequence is TGCGCCAGCAGCTTCGGGGGAGCCGAAATTTTTCCCGACTCTGGAAACACCATATATTTT. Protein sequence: CASSFGGAEIFPDSGNTIYF.

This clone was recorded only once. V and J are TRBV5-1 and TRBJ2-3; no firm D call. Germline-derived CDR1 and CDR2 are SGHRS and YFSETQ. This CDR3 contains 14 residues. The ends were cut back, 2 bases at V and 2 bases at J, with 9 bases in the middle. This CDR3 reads CASSFGQHTDTQYF. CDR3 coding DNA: TGCGCCAGCAGCTTTGGTCAACACACAGATACGCAGTATTTT.

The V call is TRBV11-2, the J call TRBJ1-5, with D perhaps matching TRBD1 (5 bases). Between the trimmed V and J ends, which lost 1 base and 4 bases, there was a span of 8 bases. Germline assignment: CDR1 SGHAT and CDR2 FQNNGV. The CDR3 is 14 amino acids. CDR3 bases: TGTGCCAGCAGCTTAGGGGGGGTAAATCAGCCCCAGCATTTT. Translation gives CASSLGGVNQPQHF.

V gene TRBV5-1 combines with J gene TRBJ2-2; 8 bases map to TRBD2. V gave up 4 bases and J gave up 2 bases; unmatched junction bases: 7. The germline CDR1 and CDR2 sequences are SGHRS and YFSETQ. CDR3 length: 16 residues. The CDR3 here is CASSIRTSGNTGELFF. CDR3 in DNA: TGCGCCAGCAGCATACGAACTAGCGGCAACACCGGGGAGCTGTTTTTT.

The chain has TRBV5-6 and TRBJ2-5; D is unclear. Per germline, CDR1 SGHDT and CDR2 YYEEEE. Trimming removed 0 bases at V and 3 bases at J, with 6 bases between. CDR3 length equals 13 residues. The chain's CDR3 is CASSLGVKETQYF. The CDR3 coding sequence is TGTGCCAGCAGCTTGGGAGTTAAAGAGACCCAGTACTTC.

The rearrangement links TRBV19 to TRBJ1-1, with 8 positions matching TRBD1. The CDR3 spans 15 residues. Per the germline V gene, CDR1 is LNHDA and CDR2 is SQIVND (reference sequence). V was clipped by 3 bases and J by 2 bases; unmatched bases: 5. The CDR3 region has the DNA TGTGCCAGTAGTATCCAGGGGGCAGGCAACACTGAAGCTTTCTTT. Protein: CASSIQGAGNTEAFF.

The CDR3 DNA follows: TGCGCCAGCAGTGGTTTTGGGCAGCAGGACGAGCAGTACTTC. Amino acid sequence: CASSGFGQQDEQYF. V and J are TRBV10-2 and TRBJ2-7; no reliable D call. The germline CDR1 and CDR2 sequences are WSHSY and SAAADI. V lost 4 bases and J 5 bases, leaving 15 bases between the germline ends. This CDR3 spans 14 amino acids.